This entry lists 21 T cell receptor beta chains sequenced from one sample in a study of shared clonotypes between healthy human individuals (TCRdb year 2020). Libraries were made using the immunoSEQ multiplex PCR assay. Entries here come from immuneACCESS through TCRdb and include only in-frame sequences with V and J called. Some clones fail to appear in such tables; in the studies checked, an unresolved V gene covers under half of the shortfall, and the cause of the remainder is unknown. This sample has fewer than 650,000 clones in its table, and roughly 79% of those were observed once. The ten largest clones add up to 12% of the sample. The sequencing input was PBMCs. These receptors came from a woman aged 40 to 49 in good health. Some clones in this sample may be carry-over from other donors' samples.

This clone has a handful of counts. V is TRBV5-3 and J is TRBJ2-2, with 10 bases that match TRBD1. TRBV5-3 falls under the ORF class, with uncertain function. The CDR3 has 13 amino acids. V gave up 6 bases and J gave up 5 bases; unmatched junction bases: 1. As DNA, the CDR3 is TGTGCCAGAACGGGACAGGGGACCGGGGAGCTGTTTTTT. Residues: CARTGQGTGELFF.

Comment on this clone: A much larger clone lies one base from this, so it may be a read error. This CDR3 is also generated by other DNA sequences in the sample. This rearrangement joins TRBV7-9 to TRBJ2-3; D gene ambiguous. The CDR3 contains 11 residues. V was trimmed by 0 bases and J by 6 bases, leaving 1 base between them. Looked up from germline, CDR1 is SEHNR and CDR2 is FQNEAQ (reference sequence). As DNA, the CDR3 is TGTGCCAGCAGCTTAGCGGATACGCAGTATTTT. Its protein is CASSLADTQYF.

This clone is medium-sized (0.01 to 0.1%) within its sample. The chain uses TRBV28 and TRBJ1-2; D might be TRBD1 (5 bases). The CDR3 is made up of 14 amino acids. CDR1 and CDR2 from the germline V gene are MDHEN and SYDVKM. Trimming pared 2 bases from V and 4 bases from J, leaving 11 bases between. The CDR3 is CASSLTSGLYGYTF. In DNA, the CDR3 is TGTGCCAGCAGTTTAACATCAGGGCTCTATGGCTACACCTTC.

This sequence joins TRBV2 and TRBJ1-1, with 9 bases that match TRBD1. Losses at the gene ends were 2 bases for V and 4 bases for J; bases not matched to a gene: 5. The V gene's germline CDR1 is SNHLY and CDR2 FYNNEI. The CDR3 extends over 15 amino acids. The DNA for the CDR3 is TGTGCCAGCAGTGAAATGGACAGGGGAGGCACTGAAGCTTTCTTT. Translating it yields CASSEMDRGGTEAFF.

As for this clone: This sequence is one base from a far larger clone and is likely a read error. Other DNA sequences in this sample translate to the same CDR3. The chain is built from TRBV27 and TRBJ1-1, with no clear D. The germline V gene encodes CDR1 MNHEY and CDR2 SMNVEV (reference sequence). V lost 6 bases, J lost 11 bases, and 19 bases lay in between. CDR3 length equals 13 residues. CDR3 sequence (DNA): TGTGCCAGCAGCTTAGGGCACGGATTGGTGGCTTTCTTT. Amino acids: CASSLGHGLVAFF.

This chain uses TRBV7-9 with TRBJ2-1; 7 nucleotides match TRBD2. Germline lookup yields CDR1 SEHNR and CDR2 FQNEAQ (reference sequence). V gave up 1 base and J gave up 7 bases; unmatched junction bases: 1. The CDR3 extends over 13 amino acids. The CDR3 region has the DNA TGTGCCAGCAGCTTAGGACTAGCAAATGAGCAGTTCTTC. Residues: CASSLGLANEQFF. Together with reference TRBV7-9 and TRBJ2-1, the CDR3 gives the full variable domain: DTGVSQNPRHKITKRGQNVTFRCDPISEHNRLYWYRQTLGQGPEFLTYFQNEAQLEKSRLLSDRFSAERPKGSFSTLEIQRTEQGDSAMYLCASSLGLANEQFFGPGTRLTVL.

The CDR3: CAIKGQTIYSNQPQHF. The CDR3 region has the DNA TGTGCCATCAAGGGACAGACTATTTATAGCAATCAGCCCCAGCATTTT. The chain employs TRBV10-3 and TRBJ1-5; TRBD1 agrees at 7 bases. This CDR3 region has 16 residues. Looked up from germline, CDR1 is ENHRY and CDR2 is SYGVKD. J lost 0 bases, V lost 7 bases, and 9 bases had no gene match.

The V and J genes are TRBV7-3 and TRBJ2-1; TRBD2 matches 13 bases. CDR1 is SGHTA and CDR2 is FQGTGA in the germline V gene. Trimming removed 5 bases from V and 7 bases from J; junction bases left unmatched: 5. The CDR3 is 15 amino acids. In DNA, the CDR3 is TGTGCCAGCAGCCCGGGACTAGCGGGACGAAATGAGCAGTTCTTC. It translates to CASSPGLAGRNEQFF.

J is TRBJ1-2 and V is TRBV2, with 7 positions matching TRBD1. V lost 4 bases, J lost 3 bases, and 11 bases stayed unmatched. Germline V gene data show CDR1 as SNHLY and CDR2 as FYNNEI. The CDR3 spans 16 residues. CDR3 coding DNA: TGTGCCAGCAGTGTAGGGGACAGACGAATTTACTATGGCTACACCTTC. It translates to CASSVGDRRIYYGYTF.

This chain joins TRBV27 and TRBJ2-1; 10 nucleotides match TRBD2. The ends lost 5 bases at V and 8 bases at J; junction bases unmatched: 9. CDR1 is MNHEY, CDR2 SMNVEV, per germline (reference sequence). CDR3 length: 15 residues. The CDR3 region has the DNA TGTGCCAGCAGTGGGCTAGCGGGAGCAGACTATGAGCAGTTCTTC. It is translated as CASSGLAGADYEQFF.

Concerning this clone: This could be a read error, since a much larger clone is one nucleotide away. This rearrangement joins TRBV5-4 to TRBJ1-2, with TRBD1 identical over 9 bases. The CDR3 is 17 residues long. The germline V gene has CDR1 SGHNT and CDR2 YYREEE (reference sequence). CDR3 DNA: TGTGCCAGCAGCCGGACAGGGGCCGTGCAACCTTACTATGGCTACGCCTTC. Its protein is CASSRTGAVQPYYGYAF.

The chain combines TRBV7-8 with TRBJ2-7; 11 nucleotides match TRBD1. Looked up from germline, CDR1 is SGHVS and CDR2 is FQNEAQ. The CDR3 sequence is 15 residues long. V was pared by 3 bases and J by 4 bases, with 5 bases of the junction left unmatched. The CDR3 DNA is TGTGCCAGCAGCTTGGGGACAGGGGGGGAATACGAGCAGTACTTC. Its translation: CASSLGTGGEYEQYF.

The CDR3 DNA follows: TGTGCCAGCAGCTTAGGGGTCGGGGAGCTGTTTTTT. It codes for CASSLGVGELFF. V gene TRBV9 combines with J gene TRBJ2-2, with a weak D call TRBD1 (5 bases). CDR3 size: 12 residues. Trimming stripped 4 bases from V and 7 bases from J, with 8 bases between. CDR1 is SGDLS and CDR2 is YYNGEE in the germline V gene.

This clone was picked up one time. The chain joins TRBV7-9 to TRBJ2-7, with 7 bases identical to TRBD1. This CDR3 comprises 14 residues. The V and J ends lost 5 bases and 5 bases, in that order; junction bases with no gene match: 9. CDR1 and CDR2 (germline): SEHNR, FQNEAQ (reference sequence). CDR3 sequence (DNA): TGTGCCAGCAGCCGACAGGGTAAGGGGAACGAGCAGTACTTC. Protein product: CASSRQGKGNEQYF. The full variable domain, in which reference TRBV7-9 and TRBJ2-7 provide the parts outside the CDR3, is DTGVSQNPRHKITKRGQNVTFRCDPISEHNRLYWYRQTLGQGPEFLTYFQNEAQLEKSRLLSDRFSAERPKGSFSTLEIQRTEQGDSAMYLCASSRQGKGNEQYFGPGTRLTVT.

The chain joins TRBV29-1 to TRBJ1-1, with 8 nucleotides matching TRBD1. Germline V gene sequence: CDR1 SQVTM, CDR2 ANQGSEA. The CDR3 is made up of 13 amino acids. Trimming took 4 bases from V and 1 from J; bases not matched to a gene: 2. In DNA, the CDR3 is TGCAGCGTTGGTGACAGGGGGAACACTGAAGCTTTCTTT. It yields the protein CSVGDRGNTEAFF. The whole variable domain, remainder taken from reference TRBV29-1 and TRBJ1-1, is SAVISQKPSRDICQRGTSLTIQCQVDSQVTMMFWYRQQPGQSLTLIATANQGSEATYESGFVIDKFPISRPNLTFSTLTVSNMSPEDSSIYLCSVGDRGNTEAFFGQGTRLTVV.

V is TRBV14 and J is TRBJ2-3; 7 nucleotides match TRBD2. The CDR3 consists of 16 residues. Germline V gene sequence: CDR1 SGHDN, CDR2 FVKESK. Trimming removed 6 bases from V and 0 bases from J; junction bases left unmatched: 9. CDR3 sequence (DNA): TGTGCCAGCAGACCGCTGGGACTACGAAGCACAGATACGCAGTATTTT. Translated: CASRPLGLRSTDTQYF.

CDR3 coding DNA: TGTGCCAGCAGGTATAGTGGACGGGAGAACACCGGGGAGCTGTTTTTT. Amino acid sequence: CASRYSGRENTGELFF. The rearrangement links TRBV5-4 to TRBJ2-2; a possible D gene is TRBD2 (5 bases). Germline CDR1 and CDR2: SGHNT and YYREEE (reference sequence). Trimming shortened V by 5 bases and J by 1 base, and 15 bases separated the two germline ends. The CDR3 consists of 16 residues.

This clone occurred once. Other DNA sequences in the sample encode the same CDR3. The V gene is TRBV28, the J gene TRBJ1-2; a weak D match, TRBD1 (5 bases). From germline, CDR1 is MDHEN and CDR2 SYDVKM. This CDR3 is built from 12 residues. Trimming cost V 3 bases and J 5 bases, with 7 bases left between them. CDR3 protein: CASSLGGYGYTF. The DNA for the CDR3 is TGTGCCAGCAGTTTGGGGGGTTATGGCTACACCTTC.

The CDR3 here is CASSNIRGGDTEAFF. In DNA form, the CDR3 reads TGCGCCAGCAGCAACATAAGAGGGGGCGACACTGAAGCTTTCTTT. The chain links TRBV4-1 to TRBJ1-1; 7 nucleotides match TRBD1. V lost 5 bases and J lost 3; bases outside the gene matches: 9. CDR3 size: 15 residues. Germline CDR1 and CDR2: MGHRA and YSYEKL.

The chain uses TRBV9 and TRBJ2-7, with TRBD2 matching over 14 bases. The V gene end was trimmed by 10 bases and the J gene end by 2 bases; junction bases not matched to a gene: 11. The CDR3 length is 16 residues. The germline V gene encodes CDR1 SGDLS and CDR2 YYNGEE. As DNA, the CDR3 is TGTGCCGAAGGGACTAGCGGGAGCCGGTGGGCCTACGAGCAGTACTTC. Residues: CAEGTSGSRWAYEQYF.

The chain has TRBV28 and TRBJ2-7; 12 bases line up with TRBD2. The V segment lost 5 bases and the J segment 4 bases; nucleotides outside the gene matches: 6. Germline V gene sequence: CDR1 MDHEN, CDR2 SYDVKM. The CDR3 is made up of 15 amino acids. The CDR3 sequence: CASSTPTSGSYEQYF. The CDR3 nucleotides read TGTGCCAGCAGTACCCCGACTAGCGGGAGTTACGAGCAGTACTTC.